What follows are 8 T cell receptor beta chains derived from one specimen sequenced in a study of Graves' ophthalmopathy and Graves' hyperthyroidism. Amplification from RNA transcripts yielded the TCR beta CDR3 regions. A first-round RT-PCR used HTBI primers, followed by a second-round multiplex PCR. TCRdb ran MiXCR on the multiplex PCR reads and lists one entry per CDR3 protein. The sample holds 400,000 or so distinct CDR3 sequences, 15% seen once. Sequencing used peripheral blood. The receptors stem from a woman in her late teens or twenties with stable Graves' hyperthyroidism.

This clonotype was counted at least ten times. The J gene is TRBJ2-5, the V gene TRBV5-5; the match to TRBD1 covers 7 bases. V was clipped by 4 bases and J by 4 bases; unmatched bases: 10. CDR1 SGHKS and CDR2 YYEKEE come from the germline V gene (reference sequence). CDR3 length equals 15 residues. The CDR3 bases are TGTGCCAGCAGCACCCCACAGGGGCGAGGAGAGACCCAGTACTTC. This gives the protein CASSTPQGRGETQYF.

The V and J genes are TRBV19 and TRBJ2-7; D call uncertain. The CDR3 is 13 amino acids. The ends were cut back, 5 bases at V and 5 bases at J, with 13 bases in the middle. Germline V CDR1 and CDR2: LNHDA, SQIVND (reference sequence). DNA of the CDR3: TGTGCCAGTAGTGCTCACCGACAAAACGAGCAGTACTTC. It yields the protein CASSAHRQNEQYF.

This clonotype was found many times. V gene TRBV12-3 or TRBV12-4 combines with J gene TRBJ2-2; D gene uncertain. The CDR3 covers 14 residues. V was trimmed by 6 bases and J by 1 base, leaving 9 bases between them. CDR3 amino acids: CASRPPGNTGELFF. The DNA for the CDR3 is TGTGCCAGCAGACCGCCAGGGAACACCGGGGAGCTGTTTTTT.

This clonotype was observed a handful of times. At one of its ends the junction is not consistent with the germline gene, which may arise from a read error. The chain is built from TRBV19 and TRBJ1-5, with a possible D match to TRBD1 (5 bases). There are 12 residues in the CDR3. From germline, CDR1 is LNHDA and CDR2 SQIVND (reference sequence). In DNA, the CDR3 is TGTGTCAGTACCAGGGTAAATCAGCCCCAGCATTTT. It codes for CVSTRVNQPQHF.

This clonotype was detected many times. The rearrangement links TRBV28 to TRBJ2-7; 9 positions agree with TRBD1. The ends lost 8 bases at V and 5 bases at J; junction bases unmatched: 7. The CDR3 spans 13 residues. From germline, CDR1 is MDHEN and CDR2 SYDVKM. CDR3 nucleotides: TGTGCCAGCGAAGGGACAGGGATGGACGAGCAGTACTTC. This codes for CASEGTGMDEQYF.

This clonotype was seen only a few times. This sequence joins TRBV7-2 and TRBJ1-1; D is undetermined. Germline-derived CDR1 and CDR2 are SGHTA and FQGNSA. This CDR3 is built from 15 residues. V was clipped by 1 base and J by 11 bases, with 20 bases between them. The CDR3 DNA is TGTGCCAGCAGCTTAGTTCGGTGGAATACTGGTTGGGCTTTCTTT. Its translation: CASSLVRWNTGWAFF.

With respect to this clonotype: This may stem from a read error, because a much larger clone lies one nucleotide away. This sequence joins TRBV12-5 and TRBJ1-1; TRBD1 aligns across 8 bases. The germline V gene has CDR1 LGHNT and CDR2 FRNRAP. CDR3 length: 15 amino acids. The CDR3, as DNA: TGTGCTAGTGGTCCGTGGGACAGGCAGAACACTGAAGCTTGCTTT. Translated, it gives CASGPWDRQNTEACF.

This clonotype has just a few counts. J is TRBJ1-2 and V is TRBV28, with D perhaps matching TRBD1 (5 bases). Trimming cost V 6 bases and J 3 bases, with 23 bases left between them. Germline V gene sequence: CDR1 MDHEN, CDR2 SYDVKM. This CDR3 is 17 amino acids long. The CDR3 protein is CASSYSGGFPVDYGYTF. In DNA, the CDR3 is TGTGCCAGCAGCTACTCCGGGGGGTTCCCGGTGGACTATGGCTACACCTTC.